This T cell receptor (beta chain) is drawn from a study of cytotoxic CD8 clonotypes in ibrutinib-treated CLL. Findings and limits, study-wide: Few clonotypes were public, and these shrank or held steady under treatment.

With respect to this clone: What it recognizes is unknown.

V was trimmed by 1 base and J by 1 base, leaving 10 bases between them. Germline V lookup: CDR1 SGHTA, CDR2 FQGNSA. There are 15 residues in the CDR3. The source of about 2 micrograms of genomic DNA for TCR beta libraries was cryopreserved PBMCs. Sequencing was designed to attain a depth spanning 1 in 200,000 to 1 in 1 million T cells. Data came from immunoSEQ multiplex PCR; TCRdb stores just in-frame clones and leaves some out. Here the sample spans a few hundred thousand clones, under 80% being singletons. This specimen consisted of PBMCs, obtained after 24 months of ibrutinib treatment. This sequence joins TRBV7-2 and TRBJ1-1; D perhaps matches TRBD1 (6 bases). This receptor was taken from a human donor with chronic lymphocytic leukemia. CDR3 amino acids: CASSLDWGANTEAFF. In nucleotides, the CDR3 is TGTGCCAGCAGCTTAGATTGGGGGGCGAACACTGAAGCTTTCTTT.